Below, 20 T cell receptor beta chains from the same sample are listed, as sequenced in a study of T-cell reconstitution after alpha-beta-depleted transplantation in children. Unique molecular identifiers were used to barcode this TCRbeta library. TCRdb re-derived calls from the PCR reads in MiXCR, one entry per CDR3 protein. Found here are hundreds of thousands of distinct CDR3 sequences, around 15% of them singletons; the top ten hold about 41%. The specimen was PBMCs, mostly from graft donor cells, collected 360 days after TCRalphabeta/CD19-depleted stem cell transplant. Receptor source: a male patient between 2 and 10 years old who had a stem cell transplant for acute lymphoblastic leukemia, so the T cells may come from the graft donor.

V usage is TRBV7-2 and J usage is TRBJ2-5, with 7 bases lining up with TRBD2. V was clipped by 2 bases and J by 4 bases; unmatched bases: 4. Germline V lookup: CDR1 SGHTA, CDR2 FQGNSA. This CDR3 comprises 14 residues. As DNA, the CDR3 is TGTGCCAGCAGCTTATTGGGGAGGGTAGAGACCCAGTACTTC. This sequence encodes CASSLLGRVETQYF. Drawing the rest from reference TRBV7-2 and TRBJ2-5, the complete variable domain is GAGVSQSPSNKVTEKGKDVELRCDPISGHTALYWYRQSLGQGLEFLIYFQGNSAPDKSGLPSDRFSAERTGGSVSTLTIQRTQQEDSAVYLCASSLLGRVETQYFGPGTRLLVL.

V gene TRBV27 combines with J gene TRBJ2-7; a possible D gene is TRBD2 (7 bases). Germline CDR1 is MNHEY and CDR2 is SMNVEV (reference sequence). The CDR3 covers 15 residues. V lost 3 bases to trimming and J lost 3 bases, with 15 bases between them. For the CDR3, the DNA is TGTGCCAGCAGTTTGGCGGGGGCGGCTATCTACGAGCAGTACTTC. The encoded protein is CASSLAGAAIYEQYF.

Only a few counts were recorded for this clonotype. The chain couples TRBV5-1 to TRBJ1-4, with unresolved D. Trimming stripped 2 bases from V and 7 bases from J, with 18 bases between. CDR1 and CDR2 (germline): SGHRS, YFSETQ. This CDR3 is built from 16 residues. The CDR3 region has the DNA TGCGCCAGCAGCTTAAACTTTGCCGGTTCGGGTGAAAAACTGTTTTTT. It specifies CASSLNFAGSGEKLFF.

This chain connects TRBV24-1 to TRBJ1-2, with 7 bases aligning to TRBD1. With 3 bases clipped from V and 13 bases from J, the junction kept 7 bases outside the gene matches. Looked up from germline, CDR1 is KGHDR and CDR2 is SFDVKD. The CDR3 runs 12 residues. In nucleotides, the CDR3 is TGTGCCACCAGTGATCGCCTGGGACAGCGCACCTTC. It is translated as CATSDRLGQRTF.

In this sample, this clonotype turned up a few times. The chain is built from TRBV4-1 and TRBJ2-5; the D gene is possibly TRBD1 (5 bases). CDR3 length equals 15 residues. Trimming took 1 base from V and 4 from J, leaving 13 bases between them. CDR1 is MGHRA, CDR2 YSYEKL, per germline. CDR3 region: CASSQAERGRETQYF. The CDR3 DNA is TGCGCCAGCAGCCAAGCAGAAAGGGGAAGAGAGACCCAGTACTTC.

The chain couples TRBV7-2 to TRBJ2-2; D is perhaps TRBD1 or TRBD2 (5 bases each). This CDR3 is 14 amino acids long. CDR1 is SGHTA and CDR2 is FQGNSA in the germline V gene. The germline V and J ends were trimmed by 1 base and 4 bases, with 7 bases remaining between them. The CDR3 coding sequence is TGTGCCAGCAGCTTAGTTGGGACCACCGGGGAGCTGTTTTTT. Translated: CASSLVGTTGELFF.

Many counts were recorded for this clonotype. V is TRBV12-3 or TRBV12-4 and J is TRBJ1-1; 9 bases match TRBD1. The CDR3 extends over 13 amino acids. V lost 2 bases to trimming and J lost 11 bases; unmatched junction nucleotides: 6. CDR3 DNA: TGTGCCAGCAGTTTAAGTGGGGACAGGGTGGCTTTCTTT. This gives the protein CASSLSGDRVAFF.

This chain joins TRBV20-1 and TRBJ1-1; no reliable D call. CDR1 and CDR2 (germline): DFQATT, SNEGSKA (reference sequence). Trimming cost V 3 bases and J 0 bases, with 2 bases left between them. The CDR3 has 11 amino acids. The CDR3 loop is CSASLNTEAFF. CDR3 nucleotides: TGCAGTGCTAGCCTGAACACTGAAGCTTTCTTT.

The rearrangement uses TRBV10-3 and TRBJ2-1; TRBD1 might be the D (6 bases). The germline CDR1 and CDR2 sequences are ENHRY and SYGVKD. Deletions cut 3 bases from V and 7 bases from J, with 13 bases between. This CDR3 region has 14 residues. The CDR3 DNA reads as TGTGCCATCAGTGATAACAGGGTTGGGAATGAGCAGTTCTTC. It specifies CAISDNRVGNEQFF.

This clonotype was counted at least ten times. This chain connects TRBV12-3 or TRBV12-4 to TRBJ2-7, with 13 bases matching TRBD2. The CDR3 spans 16 residues. J lost 2 bases, V lost 4 bases, and 5 bases had no gene match. The CDR3 DNA reads as TGTGCCAGCAGTTCATACGGACTAGCGGGAGCCTACGAGCAGTACTTC. Encoded protein: CASSSYGLAGAYEQYF.

This clonotype was picked up a small number of times. The chain joins TRBV29-1 to TRBJ2-1; the D gene is possibly TRBD2 (5 bases). CDR3 size: 13 residues. The germline V and J ends were trimmed by 6 bases and 5 bases, with 14 bases remaining between them. Germline CDR1 reads SQVTM; CDR2 reads ANQGSEA. CDR3 in DNA: TGCAGCGTGGCCGGACTGGCCGACAATGAGCAGTTCTTC. It codes for CSVAGLADNEQFF.

This clonotype was detected only a few times. V gene TRBV6-1 combines with J gene TRBJ2-2; tentatively, D is TRBD1 (6 bases). Germline loops: CDR1 MNHNS, CDR2 SASEGT. Trimming removed 11 bases at V and 7 bases at J, with 17 bases between. The CDR3 has 13 amino acids. The CDR3: CAAHRVFGGELFF. The CDR3 nucleotides are TGTGCCGCACACAGGGTTTTCGGCGGGGAGCTGTTTTTT.

A few counts support this clonotype. The J gene is TRBJ2-3, the V gene TRBV28, with D possibly TRBD1 on 7 matching bases. Trimming removed 3 bases from V and 0 bases from J, with 16 bases in between. This CDR3 contains 17 residues. Germline V gene lookup returns CDR1 MDHEN and CDR2 SYDVKM. The CDR3 loop reads CASSFALEGASTDTQYF. The CDR3 region has the DNA TGTGCCAGCAGTTTCGCTCTGGAGGGGGCTAGCACAGATACGCAGTATTTT.

The chain employs TRBV12-3 or TRBV12-4 and TRBJ1-1; 7 nucleotides align to TRBD1. The CDR3 extends over 16 amino acids. The trim removed 2 bases at V and 3 bases at J, leaving 9 bases unmatched. In DNA form, the CDR3 reads TGTGCCAGCAGTTTAAAGGGGGCAGGGGGGCACACTGAAGCTTTCTTT. As protein: CASSLKGAGGHTEAFF.

The chain uses TRBV7-9 and TRBJ2-3; a weak D match, TRBD2 (6 bases). The V gene lost 5 bases and the J gene lost 11 bases, with 20 bases spanning the gap. This CDR3 spans 14 amino acids. Per the germline V gene, CDR1 is SEHNR and CDR2 is FQNEAQ (reference sequence). The CDR3 loop is CASSPDSEAGRQYF. The CDR3, as DNA: TGTGCCAGCAGCCCAGATAGCGAGGCGGGAAGGCAGTATTTT.

This clonotype was seen ten or more times. The V and J genes are TRBV4-2 and TRBJ2-7; 12 bases map to TRBD2. The CDR3 consists of 17 residues. V shed 1 base and J 1 base; nucleotides not matched to a gene: 5. Looked up from germline, CDR1 is LGHNA and CDR2 is YNFKEQ. This CDR3 reads CASSQAVLAGGSYEQYF. The CDR3 coding sequence is TGTGCCAGCAGCCAAGCAGTCCTAGCGGGAGGGTCCTACGAGCAGTACTTC.

There are a few counts of this clonotype. The V call is TRBV9, the J call TRBJ2-5; the D is unclear. This CDR3 spans 12 amino acids. Trimming cost V 3 bases and J 5 bases, with 8 bases left between them. Germline V gives CDR1 SGDLS, CDR2 YYNGEE. The CDR3 bases are TGTGCCAGCAGCGCCAATTGGGAGACCCAGTACTTC. Protein sequence: CASSANWETQYF.

This clonotype was detected only a few times. The chain is built from TRBV20-1 and TRBJ1-2, with 10 bases identical to TRBD1. V shed 0 bases, J shed 4 bases, and the junction held 5 bases outside the gene matches. The CDR3 runs to 15 residues. Germline-derived CDR1 and CDR2 are DFQATT and SNEGSKA (reference sequence). CDR3 protein: CSARDPGQGIYGYTF. CDR3 in DNA: TGCAGTGCTAGAGATCCGGGACAGGGGATCTATGGCTACACCTTC.

The V and J genes are TRBV6-2 or TRBV6-3 and TRBJ2-3; D is unclear. This CDR3 is built from 14 residues. Germline V gene lookup returns CDR1 MNHEY and CDR2 SVGEGT. V lost 0 bases and J 2 bases, leaving 6 bases between the germline ends. CDR3 residues: CASSYSGNTDTQYF. CDR3 nucleotides: TGTGCCAGCAGTTACTCGGGAAACACAGATACGCAGTATTTT.

Only a few counts were recorded for this clonotype. The CDR3 DNA follows: TGCAGCGTTTTTGGGGGGCCCGAGGGCACCTTC. Translated: CSVFGGPEGTF. The chain carries TRBV29-1 and TRBJ1-2, with a weak D call TRBD1 (6 bases). The germline V gene has CDR1 SQVTM and CDR2 ANQGSEA. The V and J ends lost 5 bases and 13 bases respectively, with 17 bases between them. The CDR3 has 11 amino acids.